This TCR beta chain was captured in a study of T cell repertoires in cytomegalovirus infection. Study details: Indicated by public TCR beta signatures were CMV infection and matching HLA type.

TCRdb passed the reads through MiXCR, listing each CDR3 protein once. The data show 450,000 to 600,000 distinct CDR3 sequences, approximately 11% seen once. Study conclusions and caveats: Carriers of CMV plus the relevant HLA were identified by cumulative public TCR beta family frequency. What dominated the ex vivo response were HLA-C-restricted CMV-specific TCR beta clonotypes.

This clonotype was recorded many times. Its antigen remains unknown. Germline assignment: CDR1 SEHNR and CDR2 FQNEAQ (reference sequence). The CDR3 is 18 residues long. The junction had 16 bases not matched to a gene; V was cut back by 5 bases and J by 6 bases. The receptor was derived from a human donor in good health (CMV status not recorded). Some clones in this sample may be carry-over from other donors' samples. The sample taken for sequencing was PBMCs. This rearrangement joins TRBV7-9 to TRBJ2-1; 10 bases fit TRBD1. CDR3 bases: TGTGCCAGCAGCCTCCCGACAGGGGGCGGGCTAGCGGGCAATGAGCAGTTCTTC. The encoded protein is CASSLPTGGGLAGNEQFF.